The rows below give T cell receptor beta chains drawn from one sample of a study of blood T cell repertoires in COVID-19. Repertoires were generated with immunoSEQ multiplex PCR, while TCRdb's copy carries only in-frame clones and drops some. Of around 250,000 clones listed, under 85% are singletons. Sequenced material: peripheral blood. The source of these receptors is a man aged 25 to 40 who had recovered from COVID-19. CDR3s include the opening cysteine and the closing phenylalanine or tryptophan. Each record gives: J gene, V gene, D gene, CDR3 protein, CDR3 DNA. The D gene is left open where the match is weak.

J: TRBJ2-2; V: TRBV10-2; D: -; CDR3: CASSESRSTGELFF; DNA: TGCGCCAGCAGTGAGTCGAGGAGCACCGGGGAGCTGTTTTTT
J: TRBJ1-4; V: TRBV2; D: -; CDR3: CASSRLPEGEKLFF; DNA: TGTGCCAGCAGTCGACTCCCAGAGGGTGAAAAACTGTTTTTT
J: TRBJ2-3; V: TRBV5-1; D: -; CDR3: CASSQGRSTDTQYF; DNA: TGCGCCAGCAGCCAGGGGCGGAGCACAGATACGCAGTATTTT
J: TRBJ2-1; V: TRBV18; D: -; CDR3: CASSPGLRSYNEQFF; DNA: TGTGCCAGCTCACCGGGACTTCGCTCCTACAATGAGCAGTTCTTC
J: TRBJ1-4; V: TRBV28; D: -; CDR3: CASSFIRVEVEKLFF; DNA: TGTGCCAGCAGCTTCATCAGGGTAGAGGTAGAAAAACTGTTTTTT
J: TRBJ2-3; V: TRBV5-6; D: TRBD1; CDR3: CASSLDRGDTQYF; DNA: TGTGCCAGCAGCTTGGACAGGGGAGATACGCAGTATTTT
J: TRBJ1-2; V: TRBV15; D: TRBD1; CDR3: CATNRDRAAGYTF; DNA: TGTGCCACCAACCGGGACAGGGCTGCTGGCTACACCTTC
J: TRBJ2-1; V: TRBV7-3; D: TRBD2; CDR3: CASRAGGHDEQFF; DNA: TGTGCCAGCAGAGCGGGGGGACACGATGAGCAGTTCTTC
J: TRBJ1-2; V: TRBV19; D: -; CDR3: CASSPTWRAGYTF; DNA: TGTGCCAGTAGTCCAACATGGAGGGCTGGCTACACCTTC
J: TRBJ1-2; V: TRBV12-3/TRBV12-4; D: TRBD1; CDR3: CASSKTGGGGYTF; DNA: TGTGCCAGCAGCAAGACAGGGGGCGGTGGCTACACCTTC
J: TRBJ2-1; V: TRBV28; D: TRBD2; CDR3: CASRPQRGDSEQFF; DNA: TGTGCCAGCAGGCCCCAGCGGGGGGACTCTGAGCAGTTCTTC
J: TRBJ1-5; V: TRBV7-9; D: TRBD1; CDR3: CASSLGDREWHF; DNA: TGTGCCAGCAGCTTGGGGGACAGGGAATGGCATTTT
J: TRBJ2-7; V: TRBV6-1; D: TRBD2; CDR3: CASSATERRLAGGQYF; DNA: TGTGCCAGCAGTGCCACGGAGCGGAGACTAGCGGGCGGGCAGTACTTC
J: TRBJ2-7; V: TRBV4-1; D: TRBD1; CDR3: CASSQDRVGHEQYF; DNA: TGCGCCAGCAGCCAGGACAGGGTTGGCCACGAGCAGTACTTC
J: TRBJ2-6; V: TRBV5-3; D: -; CDR3: CARSRRGSGANVLTF; DNA: TGTGCCAGAAGTAGAAGGGGCTCTGGGGCCAACGTCCTGACTTTC